The sequence of this T cell receptor beta chain was determined in a study of cytomegalovirus exposure and HLA in healthy donors. Study as a whole: Counted in an early data release were 65 million to 100 million unique TCRs from HLA-typed donors.

Germline lookup yields CDR1 MNHEY and CDR2 SMNVEV (reference sequence). With V trimmed by 6 bases and J by 4 bases, 4 bases remained unmatched. The CDR3 is 13 amino acids. The PCR was carried out with 60 Vbeta primers and 13 Jbeta primers. Original data processing: A later analysis tallied 80 million or so unique TCR beta chains, roughly 11 million of them shared. Sequenced by immunoSEQ multiplex PCR; TCRdb stores in-frame clones only, minus some. V and J calls and clone size are given by that table; D and trimming were obtained from the DNA. The sample includes fewer than 200,000 clones, 81% of them seen just once. Broader study findings: Later on, a genetic analysis was performed. It linked a missense variant in DCLRE1C with V- and J-gene trimming of TCR beta. CMV serostatus was the sole immune exposure data available.

In regard to this clone: The target antigen is unknown.

The chain uses TRBV27 and TRBJ1-2; 8 positions match TRBD1. Sample: PBMCs. This clonotype was sampled from a man aged 35 to 55 in good health and CMV-seropositive. This CDR3 reads CASSQGALYGYTF. The CDR3 DNA reads as TGTGCCAGCAGCCAGGGGGCCCTCTATGGCTACACCTTC.